The 15 T cell receptor beta chains below all came from one sample that was sequenced in a study of cytomegalovirus exposure and HLA in healthy donors. The PCR ran on 60 Vbeta and 13 Jbeta primers. Generated by immunoSEQ multiplex PCR, the TCRdb table keeps only in-frame clones and is missing some. The sample shows about 130,000 clones, over 60% of them seen only once. Material for sequencing was PBMCs. These receptors originate from a man younger than 35 in good health and CMV-seronegative.

The CDR3 spells CASSSIVTDTQYF. The CDR3 DNA reads as TGTGCCAGCTCATCGATAGTCACAGATACGCAGTATTTT. The genes are TRBV18 and TRBJ2-3; D gene uncertain. The V gene's germline CDR1 is KGHSH and CDR2 LQKENI. CDR3 length equals 13 residues. V was pared by 5 bases and J by 2 bases, with 8 bases between.

This rearrangement joins TRBV28 to TRBJ2-5; TRBD2 is a possible D gene (5 bases). Trimming removed 7 bases from V and 5 bases from J, with 17 bases in between. The length of the CDR3 is 14 residues. Per the germline V gene, CDR1 is MDHEN and CDR2 is SYDVKM. The CDR3 spells CASTGIRTSETQYF. Here the CDR3 DNA reads TGTGCCAGCACCGGAATCAGGACTTCCGAGACCCAGTACTTC.

The rearrangement uses TRBV9 and TRBJ2-2, with 8 bases aligning to TRBD1. Germline V gene data show CDR1 as SGDLS and CDR2 as YYNGEE. The CDR3 length is 15 residues. The J segment lost 1 base and the V segment lost 3 bases, leaving 2 bases of the junction unmatched. CDR3 DNA sequence: TGTGCCAGCAGCGAGGGACAGGTGAACACCGGGGAGCTGTTTTTT. This sequence encodes CASSEGQVNTGELFF.

V gene TRBV5-1 combines with J gene TRBJ2-7; 10 positions match TRBD2. The V gene end was trimmed by 3 bases and the J gene end by 6 bases; junction bases not matched to a gene: 6. Germline V gene data show CDR1 as SGHRS and CDR2 as YFSETQ. This CDR3 is built from 14 residues. The CDR3 region is CASSSGLAPGEQYV. The DNA of the CDR3 is TGCGCCAGCAGCTCGGGACTAGCGCCGGGCGAGCAGTACGTC.

The rearrangement links TRBV5-4 to TRBJ1-6; D is unclear. Looked up from germline, CDR1 is SGHNT and CDR2 is YYREEE (reference sequence). Trimming left V 0 bases short and J 7 bases short, with 5 bases between. The length of the CDR3 is 13 residues. CDR3 sequence: CASSLGYNSPLHF. The CDR3 DNA reads as TGTGCCAGCAGCTTGGGCTACAATTCACCCCTCCACTTT.

V is TRBV7-3 and J is TRBJ2-3, with 8 nucleotides matching TRBD1. This CDR3 is built from 16 residues. Trimming removed 4 bases from V and 1 base from J; junction bases left unmatched: 7. The V gene's germline CDR1 is SGHTA and CDR2 FQGTGA. CDR3 in amino acids: CASSYDRGGRTDTQYF. In DNA, the CDR3 is TGTGCCAGCAGCTATGACAGGGGCGGCCGCACAGATACGCAGTATTTT.

The chain is built from TRBV5-6 and TRBJ1-6; TRBD1 matches at 7 bases. The CDR3 is 16 amino acids. Germline CDR1 SGHDT, CDR2 YYEEEE. V lost 4 bases to trimming and J lost 6 bases; unmatched junction nucleotides: 10. In nucleotides, the CDR3 is TGTGCCAGCAGCCCGAGACAGGGACGGGTTAATTCACCCCTCCACTTT. It yields the protein CASSPRQGRVNSPLHF.

The chain links TRBV4-1 to TRBJ1-2; 8 nucleotides line up with TRBD1. V dropped 2 bases and J dropped 4; count of bases not matched to a gene: 9. Per the germline V gene, CDR1 is MGHRA and CDR2 is YSYEKL. The CDR3 is made up of 16 amino acids. The CDR3 coding sequence is TGCGCCAGCAGCCAATGGGAACAGGGGGGTCTCTATGGCTACACCTTC. It yields the protein CASSQWEQGGLYGYTF.

This clone was detected only once. Just one base apart from a much larger clone, this may be a read error. The chain uses TRBV10-1 and TRBJ2-3; 11 positions agree with TRBD2. The germline gives CDR1 WNHNN, CDR2 SYGVQD (reference sequence). V shed 4 bases and J 0 bases; nucleotides not matched to a gene: 0. The CDR3 runs 15 residues. Written as DNA, the CDR3 is TGCGCCAGCAGTGGGACTAGCGGGAGCACAGATACGCAGTATTTT. Protein product: CASSGTSGSTDTQYF.

The gene calls are TRBV9 and TRBJ2-1, with a possible D match to TRBD1 (6 bases). V was trimmed by 1 base and J by 5 bases, leaving 13 bases between them. The CDR3 sequence is 15 residues long. Germline lookup yields CDR1 SGDLS and CDR2 YYNGEE. DNA for the CDR3: TGTGCCAGCAGCGTATCCCAGGGGTCTGACAATGAGCAGTTCTTC. It translates to CASSVSQGSDNEQFF.

The chain joins TRBV5-4 to TRBJ1-1; D remains ambiguous. The CDR3 loop spans 13 amino acids. The germline V gene has CDR1 SGHNT and CDR2 YYREEE (reference sequence). Between the trimmed V and J ends, which lost 6 bases and 6 bases, there was a span of 15 bases. This CDR3 is CASNWWGSAEAFF. In nucleotides, the CDR3 is TGTGCCAGCAACTGGTGGGGTAGCGCTGAAGCTTTCTTT.

This clone turned up a few times. The chain links TRBV15 to TRBJ1-4, with D hard to call. V dropped 3 bases and J dropped 6 bases, with 11 bases sitting between them. Germline V gene lookup returns CDR1 LNHNV and CDR2 YYDKDF (reference sequence). The CDR3 runs to 14 residues. DNA of the CDR3: TGTGCCACCAGCAGTGACATCCTGGATGAAAAACTGTTTTTT. Residues: CATSSDILDEKLFF.

This clone was counted a few times. The chain uses TRBV6-1 and TRBJ2-7; D perhaps matches TRBD2 (6 bases). Germline CDR1 MNHNS, CDR2 SASEGT. V gave up 1 base and J gave up 2 bases, with 9 bases separating them. This CDR3 spans 14 amino acids. The CDR3 DNA sequence: TGTGCCAGCAGTGAAGATGTAGCGGCCTACGAGCAGTACGTC. Residues: CASSEDVAAYEQYV.

V and J are TRBV6-5 and TRBJ1-1; 8 bases are shared with TRBD1. The CDR3 is 14 amino acids. In germline, CDR1 is MNHEY, CDR2 SVGAGI. J lost 5 bases, V lost 4 bases, and 6 bases had no gene match. The CDR3 protein is CASSLTGGNTEAFF. The CDR3 DNA is TGTGCCAGCAGTTTAACAGGGGGTAATACTGAAGCTTTCTTT.

The chain joins TRBV19 to TRBJ2-7, with 8 bases aligning to TRBD2. Germline assignment: CDR1 LNHDA and CDR2 SQIVND (reference sequence). The CDR3 consists of 14 residues. The V gene end was trimmed by 6 bases and the J gene end by 0 bases; junction bases not matched to a gene: 4. This chain's CDR3 is CASRTSGSSYEQYF. The CDR3 DNA reads as TGTGCCAGTAGGACGAGCGGGAGCTCCTACGAGCAGTACTTC.